This T cell receptor beta chain was captured in a study of CD8 T cells in Susac syndrome. Germline V gene lookup returns CDR1 SGHNT and CDR2 YYREEE (reference sequence). Deletions cut 0 bases from V and 4 bases from J, with 10 bases between. CDR3 length: 14 residues. Reverse transcription of about 0.5 to 1 ug RNA used random hexamers. One entry per CDR3 protein, called by TCRdb with MiXCR from the immunoSEQ multiplex PCR reads. The sample lists about 200,000 distinct CDR3 sequences, roughly nine tenths occurring once. This receptor was taken from a human donor with Susac syndrome. Sequenced input: CD4+ T cells from PBMCs. The chain links TRBV5-4 to TRBJ2-5; D call uncertain. CDR3: CASSLGGFGETQYF. CDR3 nucleotide sequence: TGTGCCAGCAGCTTGGGGGGTTTTGGAGAGACCCAGTACTTC.